This TCR beta chain was sequenced in a study of cytomegalovirus exposure and HLA in healthy donors. Study-level findings and limits: The analysis excluded some indistinguishable V segments, including TRBV6-2 and TRBV6-3. Using the classifier, cytomegalovirus status was reportedly diagnosed with high specificity and sensitivity. Despite most TCR sequences being rare, some public TCRs occurred in many donors. Altogether, some 160 TCR beta chains were recorded as cytomegalovirus-associated.

The CDR3 sequence is 13 residues long. The V end lost 7 bases, the J end lost 2 bases, and 12 bases lay between the germline ends. Germline lookup yields CDR1 SGHRS and CDR2 YFSETQ. Details on this clone: Its antigen is unknown.

Vbeta (60) and Jbeta (13) primers were used in the PCR. Sequencing was performed with immunoSEQ multiplex PCR; in TCRdb, only in-frame clones are kept and a portion is missing. The sample includes 99,000 or so clones, roughly three quarters of them seen just once. The TCR originated in a man in his forties in good health and CMV-seronegative. The chain employs TRBV5-1 and TRBJ2-5, with D possibly TRBD1 on 6 matching bases. The source material was PBMCs. The CDR3 is CASGRQAQETQYF. In DNA form, the CDR3 reads TGCGCCAGCGGCAGACAGGCTCAAGAGACCCAGTACTTC.